This T cell receptor (beta chain) derives from a study of early T cells in non-severe SARS-CoV-2 infection. On the study more broadly: Whole-blood bulk RNA, unsorted, was sequenced, and chains were unpaired.

By sample fraction, this clonotype is large. TCRdb reprocessed the 5' RACE reads with MiXCR, giving one entry per CDR3 protein. The data hold 40,000 to 55,000 distinct CDR3 sequences, with approximately 9.4% observed a single time. V lost 3 bases to trimming and J lost 6 bases, with 18 bases between them. CDR1 and CDR2 (germline): LNHDA, SQIVND (reference sequence). This CDR3 region has 16 residues. The chain couples TRBV19 to TRBJ1-5; the D is unclear. The TCR was taken from an adult who was a healthcare worker with PCR-confirmed SARS-CoV-2 infection or an uninfected control (not recorded which). Material for sequencing was whole blood. The chain's CDR3 is CASSIRGNREGQPQHF. In DNA, the CDR3 is TGTGCCAGTAGTATCCGAGGAAACAGAGAGGGTCAGCCCCAGCATTTT.